Listed here are 31 T cell receptor beta chains from one sample, sequenced in a study of blood T cell repertoires in COVID-19. TCRdb's copy holds only in-frame clones and misses some; the assay was immunoSEQ multiplex PCR. The data show about 82,000 clones, approximately 90% seen once. The sample comprised PBMCs or T cells enriched from blood (not recorded which). These receptors all come from a woman aged 50 to 60 with acute COVID-19.

This chain joins TRBV3-1 (or the pseudogene TRBV3-2) and TRBJ1-1; TRBD1 is a possible D gene (6 bases). This CDR3 is 14 amino acids long. The germline V and J ends were trimmed by 6 bases and 3 bases, with 14 bases remaining between them. Germline CDR1 reads LGHDT; CDR2 reads YNNKEL (reference sequence). The CDR3 DNA is TGTGCCAGCAGTAAACAGGGAGGGGACACTGAAGCTTTCTTT. Its protein is CASSKQGGDTEAFF.

This chain links TRBV11-2 with TRBJ2-5; 7 bases agree with TRBD1. Germline lookup yields CDR1 SGHAT and CDR2 FQNNGV. The ends lost 0 bases at V and 5 bases at J; junction bases unmatched: 0. The CDR3 has 13 amino acids. CDR3 in amino acids: CASSLEDRETQYF. The DNA of the CDR3 is TGTGCCAGCAGCTTAGAGGACAGGGAGACCCAGTACTTC.

The chain is built from TRBV9 and TRBJ1-2; 8 bases agree with TRBD1. The ends lost 3 bases at V and 5 bases at J; junction bases unmatched: 3. The germline V gene has CDR1 SGDLS and CDR2 YYNGEE. CDR3 length: 13 residues. The CDR3 region is CASSAGTGYGYTF. CDR3 nucleotide sequence: TGTGCCAGCAGCGCCGGGACAGGATATGGCTACACCTTC.

This chain joins TRBV10-3 and TRBJ1-1; D remains ambiguous. Germline CDR1 and CDR2: ENHRY and SYGVKD. V was pared by 1 base and J by 0 bases, with 15 bases between. The CDR3 is made up of 17 amino acids. CDR3 sequence (DNA): TGTGCCATCAGTGAGTATAATGCGTTACCTATGAACACTGAAGCTTTCTTT. Translating gives CAISEYNALPMNTEAFF.

This chain links TRBV4-2 with TRBJ1-3; D gene unclear. With 0 bases removed from V and 10 bases from J, the gap between germline ends came to 22 bases. CDR1 is LGHNA and CDR2 is YNFKEQ in the germline V gene. The CDR3 is 17 amino acids. This CDR3 reads CASSQDDHRSGLGTIYF. The CDR3 coding sequence is TGTGCCAGCAGCCAAGATGATCATAGGTCAGGACTTGGGACCATATATTTT.

The genes are TRBV19 and TRBJ2-5; a weak D match, TRBD1 (5 bases). Germline V gene lookup returns CDR1 LNHDA and CDR2 SQIVND (reference sequence). V was cut by 3 bases and J by 3 bases, with 11 bases left in between. This CDR3 has 14 amino acids. The CDR3 nucleotides read TGTGCCAGTAGTATGAATGCAGGGAAAGAGACCCAGTACTTC. This encodes CASSMNAGKETQYF. Combining the CDR3 with reference TRBV19 and TRBJ2-5 gives the whole variable domain DGGITQSPKYLFRKEGQNVTLSCEQNLNHDAMYWYRQDPGQGLRLIYYSQIVNDFQKGDIAEGYSVSREKKESFPLTVTSAQKNPTAFYLCASSMNAGKETQYFGPGTRLLVL.

This chain connects TRBV2 to TRBJ2-1; the D gene is possibly TRBD2 (6 bases). Germline V gene lookup returns CDR1 SNHLY and CDR2 FYNNEI. This CDR3 region has 15 residues. Trimming pared 7 bases from V and 9 bases from J, leaving 22 bases between. In nucleotides, the CDR3 is TGTGCCAGCATCCTTACCCGTTTAACGGGAGCTGAGCAGTTCTTC. Translating gives CASILTRLTGAEQFF.

The chain recombines TRBV19 with TRBJ2-3, with 9 bases fitting TRBD2. The germline V gene encodes CDR1 LNHDA and CDR2 SQIVND (reference sequence). V lost 0 bases and J lost 4; bases outside the gene matches: 11. The CDR3 is 18 residues long. CDR3 sequence reads: CASSIERGSGSFADTQYF. As DNA, the CDR3 is TGTGCCAGTAGTATAGAACGGGGTAGCGGGAGCTTCGCAGATACGCAGTATTTT. The complete variable domain, with remaining parts taken from reference TRBV19 and TRBJ2-3, reads DGGITQSPKYLFRKEGQNVTLSCEQNLNHDAMYWYRQDPGQGLRLIYYSQIVNDFQKGDIAEGYSVSREKKESFPLTVTSAQKNPTAFYLCASSIERGSGSFADTQYFGPGTRLTVL.

V and J are TRBV19 and TRBJ2-3; 11 bases are a match to TRBD1. CDR1 LNHDA and CDR2 SQIVND come from the germline V gene (reference sequence). The junction had 8 bases not matched to a gene; V was cut back by 5 bases and J by 7 bases. This CDR3 spans 15 amino acids. The CDR3 spells CASSLGQGVRNTQYF. In nucleotides, the CDR3 is TGTGCCAGTAGTTTGGGACAGGGGGTTCGAAATACGCAGTATTTT. The variable domain in full, completed from reference TRBV19 and TRBJ2-3, reads DGGITQSPKYLFRKEGQNVTLSCEQNLNHDAMYWYRQDPGQGLRLIYYSQIVNDFQKGDIAEGYSVSREKKESFPLTVTSAQKNPTAFYLCASSLGQGVRNTQYFGPGTRLTVL.

This clone was seen once. The rearrangement links TRBV28 to TRBJ1-2, with 9 bases matching TRBD1. Trimming cost V 3 bases and J 3 bases; bases outside gene matches: 8. The germline V gene has CDR1 MDHEN and CDR2 SYDVKM. The CDR3 runs 16 residues. CDR3 sequence reads: CASSFPGQGKDYGYTF. CDR3 DNA sequence: TGTGCCAGCAGTTTCCCGGGACAGGGAAAGGACTATGGCTACACCTTC.

The chain combines TRBV7-6 with TRBJ1-2; D is ambiguous. Trimming left V 2 bases short and J 0 bases short, with 7 bases between. CDR1 is SGHVS, CDR2 FNYEAQ, per germline. The CDR3 contains 14 residues. CDR3 residues: CASSLTESNYGYTF. CDR3 in DNA: TGTGCCAGCAGCTTAACAGAGTCTAACTATGGCTACACCTTC. Filled out from reference TRBV7-6 and TRBJ1-2, the complete variable domain reads GAGVSQSPRYKVTKRGQDVALRCDPISGHVSLYWYRQALGQGPEFLTYFNYEAQQDKSGLPNDRFSAERPEGSISTLTIQRTEQRDSAMYRCASSLTESNYGYTFGSGTRLTVV.

This clone was counted once. J is TRBJ1-1 and V is TRBV7-2; 9 bases line up with TRBD1. V was pared by 3 bases and J by 6 bases, with 11 bases of the junction left unmatched. This CDR3 region has 16 residues. CDR1 is SGHTA and CDR2 is FQGNSA in the germline V gene. The CDR3 spells CASSFLPGQGRSEAFF. In DNA, the CDR3 is TGTGCCAGCAGCTTTCTCCCGGGACAGGGAAGGTCTGAAGCTTTCTTT.

V usage is TRBV6-6 and J usage is TRBJ1-2; D is unresolved. V was clipped by 6 bases and J by 1 base, with 6 bases between them. CDR3 length: 12 residues. Germline V gene lookup returns CDR1 MNHNY and CDR2 SVGAGI (reference sequence). The CDR3 nucleotides read TGTGCCAGCAGAGAGGGTAACTATGGCTACACCTTC. Protein: CASREGNYGYTF.

The J gene is TRBJ1-5, the V gene TRBV30; maybe TRBD1 (5 bases). V lost 4 bases and J lost 4, with 11 bases in between. The CDR3 runs to 13 residues. Germline assignment: CDR1 GTSNPN and CDR2 SVGIG (reference sequence). DNA of the CDR3: TGTGCCTGGACCGATAGGGGAAATCAGCCCCAGCATTTT. This encodes CAWTDRGNQPQHF. Variable domain in full (rest from reference TRBV30 and TRBJ1-5): SQTIHQWPATLVQPVGSPLSLECTVEGTSNPNLYWYRQAAGRGLQLLFYSVGIGQISSEVPQNLSASRPQDRQFILSSKKLLLSDSGFYLCAWTDRGNQPQHFGDGTRLSIL.

The genes are TRBV3-1 (or the pseudogene TRBV3-2) and TRBJ1-6, with unresolved D. The germline V gene encodes CDR1 LGHDT and CDR2 YNNKEL (reference sequence). V lost 6 bases to trimming and J lost 14 bases, with 17 bases between them. The CDR3 loop spans 13 amino acids. The CDR3, as DNA: TGTGCCAGCAGTTACTCCCTGCAATCGGCCCTCCACTTT. This encodes CASSYSLQSALHF.

The rearrangement links TRBV7-8 to TRBJ1-5; no firm D call. Between the trimmed V and J ends, which lost 0 bases and 4 bases, there was a span of 13 bases. Germline V gene lookup returns CDR1 SGHVS and CDR2 FQNEAQ. The CDR3 consists of 16 residues. CDR3 region: CASSLAGVGENQPQHF. CDR3 nucleotides: TGTGCCAGCAGCTTAGCCGGCGTTGGGGAGAATCAGCCCCAGCATTTT.

This chain joins TRBV18 and TRBJ2-3; D may be TRBD1 (5 bases). V dropped 0 bases and J dropped 3 bases, with 13 bases sitting between them. The germline gives CDR1 KGHSH, CDR2 LQKENI. This CDR3 has 16 residues. CDR3 loop: CASSPPAGPLTDTQYF. Here the CDR3 DNA reads TGTGCCAGCTCACCACCGGCAGGGCCATTAACAGATACGCAGTATTTT.

CDR3 nucleotide sequence: TGTGCCAGCAGCGACCTAGCGGGAGCCCCCTACAATGAGCAGTTCTTC. Its translation: CASSDLAGAPYNEQFF. The chain recombines TRBV11-3 with TRBJ2-1; 10 bases line up with TRBD2. The V and J ends lost 5 bases and 2 bases, in that order; junction bases with no gene match: 6. Germline CDR1 is SGHNT and CDR2 is YENEEA. There are 16 residues in the CDR3.

This chain links TRBV29-1 with TRBJ2-3; TRBD2 matches at 8 bases. V shed 0 bases, J shed 3 bases, and the junction held 5 bases outside the gene matches. Germline V gene lookup returns CDR1 SQVTM and CDR2 ANQGSEA. The CDR3 covers 15 residues. The CDR3 DNA sequence: TGCAGCGTTGAAGACAGCGGGAGTGGAACAGATACGCAGTATTTT. It is translated as CSVEDSGSGTDTQYF.

The chain employs TRBV30 and TRBJ2-1, with 16 bases lining up with TRBD2. CDR1 is GTSNPN and CDR2 is SVGIG in the germline V gene (reference sequence). V lost 2 bases and J lost 7; bases outside the gene matches: 8. This CDR3 spans 17 amino acids. The CDR3 loop reads CAWSSLGLAGGPNEQFF. The CDR3 region has the DNA TGTGCCTGGAGTTCCCTGGGACTAGCGGGAGGGCCGAATGAGCAGTTCTTC.

The table lists this clone with a count of one. The chain combines TRBV19 with TRBJ2-3; TRBD1 agrees at 12 bases. V lost 8 bases, J lost 7 bases, and 7 bases stayed unmatched. Looked up from germline, CDR1 is LNHDA and CDR2 is SQIVND (reference sequence). This CDR3 contains 14 residues. The CDR3 spells CASAGTGGANTQYF. The DNA for the CDR3 is TGTGCCAGTGCCGGGACAGGGGGCGCGAATACGCAGTATTTT.

This clone is a singleton in its sample. The chain is built from TRBV5-1 and TRBJ1-3; D might be TRBD1 (5 bases). From germline, CDR1 is SGHRS and CDR2 YFSETQ. Trimming removed 0 bases from V and 0 bases from J, with 16 bases in between. CDR3 length: 18 amino acids. This CDR3 reads CASSLEVGQGTSGNTIYF. In DNA, the CDR3 is TGCGCCAGCAGCTTGGAAGTAGGGCAGGGTACCTCTGGAAACACCATATATTTT. Based on the CDR3 plus reference TRBV5-1 and TRBJ1-3, the full variable domain is KAGVTQTPRYLIKTRGQQVTLSCSPISGHRSVSWYQQTPGQGLQFLFEYFSETQRNKGNFPGRFSGRQFSNSRSEMNVSTLELGDSALYLCASSLEVGQGTSGNTIYFGEGSWLTVV.

The J gene is TRBJ1-1, the V gene TRBV18; tentatively, D is TRBD1 (6 bases). V was clipped by 2 bases and J by 0 bases, with 13 bases between them. The CDR3 is 16 residues long. The germline gives CDR1 KGHSH, CDR2 LQKENI. CDR3 region: CASSPLDSLMNTEAFF. DNA for the CDR3: TGTGCCAGCTCACCATTGGACAGCCTCATGAACACTGAAGCTTTCTTT.

This rearrangement joins TRBV5-6 to TRBJ2-3; 7 positions agree with TRBD2. The CDR3 runs 17 residues. V lost 0 bases and J lost 4; bases outside the gene matches: 11. Germline-derived CDR1 and CDR2 are SGHDT and YYEEEE. In nucleotides, the CDR3 is TGTGCCAGCAGCTTGGGCTCCGCGGGAGAGGGCGCAGATACGCAGTATTTT. Its translation: CASSLGSAGEGADTQYF.

The chain joins TRBV7-2 to TRBJ2-7, with TRBD2 matching over 8 bases. CDR3 size: 15 residues. J gave up 4 bases and V 6 bases, and 11 bases lay outside the gene matches. Germline CDR1 reads SGHTA; CDR2 reads FQGNSA. DNA for the CDR3: TGTGCCAGCAGTCTAATGAGCGGGAGAGGGTACGAGCAGTACTTC. It is translated as CASSLMSGRGYEQYF.

This chain joins TRBV5-1 and TRBJ1-2, with a possible D match to TRBD1 (5 bases). Per the germline V gene, CDR1 is SGHRS and CDR2 is YFSETQ. The germline V and J ends were trimmed by 4 bases and 3 bases, with 19 bases remaining between them. There are 16 residues in the CDR3. This chain's CDR3 is CASSPTRARGDYGYTF. The CDR3 coding sequence is TGCGCCAGCAGCCCTACCAGAGCGCGGGGCGACTATGGCTACACCTTC.

J is TRBJ2-1 and V is TRBV7-9; D ambiguous. This CDR3 region has 15 residues. Germline loops: CDR1 SEHNR, CDR2 FQNEAQ (reference sequence). Trimming left V 5 bases short and J 0 bases short, with 11 bases between. The CDR3 spells CASSPTRSSYNEQFF. As DNA, the CDR3 is TGTGCCAGCAGCCCCACAAGGAGCTCCTACAATGAGCAGTTCTTC.

V and J are TRBV6-2 or TRBV6-3 and TRBJ2-7, with D maybe TRBD1 (5 bases). Germline CDR1 is MNHEY and CDR2 is SVGEGT. The CDR3 has 15 amino acids. Trimming left V 5 bases short and J 4 bases short, with 18 bases between. The CDR3 DNA follows: TGTGCCAGCAGTCAGGCTAACAGGCCTACTTACGAGCAGTACTTC. It yields the protein CASSQANRPTYEQYF.

V is TRBV13 and J is TRBJ2-1; a possible D gene is TRBD2 (6 bases). The germline gives CDR1 PRHDT, CDR2 FYEKMQ (reference sequence). The V end lost 5 bases, the J end lost 0 bases, and 14 bases lay between the germline ends. The CDR3 covers 16 residues. DNA for the CDR3: TGTGCCAGCAGCCCAATAGCGGAGAGCTCCTACAATGAGCAGTTCTTC. Its translation is CASSPIAESSYNEQFF.

The chain links TRBV4-3 to TRBJ1-1; weak D call: TRBD1 (6 bases). The germline V gene encodes CDR1 LGHNA and CDR2 YSLEER. Trimming removed 0 bases at V and 0 bases at J, with 14 bases between. The CDR3 extends over 17 amino acids. This CDR3 reads CASSQDLSTGLNTEAFF. The CDR3 nucleotides read TGCGCCAGCAGCCAAGACCTCTCGACAGGCTTGAACACTGAAGCTTTCTTT.

This clone was counted a few times. The rearrangement links TRBV5-1 to TRBJ1-1; 9 nucleotides match TRBD1. This CDR3 region has 16 residues. From germline, CDR1 is SGHRS and CDR2 YFSETQ. Trimming at V came to 0 bases and at J to 2 bases, leaving 5 bases not matched to a gene. CDR3 region: CASSLGPDRGNTEAFF. The CDR3 coding sequence is TGCGCCAGCAGCTTGGGACCGGACAGGGGAAACACTGAAGCTTTCTTT.